The T cell receptor beta chain described here comes from a study of blood T cell repertoires in COVID-19. Overall study context: The United States, Italy and Spain were the sources of the acute and convalescent COVID-19 samples. PBMCs, B-cell-depleted T cells, or T cells were the source of the cDNA or gDNA that made up the material.

In the study's own analysis: Amplification of reference gene primers provided the estimated nucleated cell counts. This table comes from immunoSEQ multiplex PCR, and its TCRdb copy is limited to in-frame clones, with some not included. The V and J calls and clone size were taken over from that table, and D and trimming were inferred from the DNA. There are 150,000 to 200,000 clones in the sample; approximately 90% occur only once, and around 4.8% lies in the top ten. Germline CDR1 is SGHRS and CDR2 is YFSETQ. Trimming shortened V by 0 bases and J by 10 bases, and 8 bases separated the two germline ends. This CDR3 is built from 12 residues.

The sequence was obtained from a human donor in a cohort sampled during active COVID-19. The rearrangement joins TRBV5-1 to TRBJ2-1, with D unresolved. The sample comprised peripheral blood. DNA of the CDR3: TGCGCCAGCAGCTTGGGTTTATCGGAGCAGTTCTTC. It specifies CASSLGLSEQFF.